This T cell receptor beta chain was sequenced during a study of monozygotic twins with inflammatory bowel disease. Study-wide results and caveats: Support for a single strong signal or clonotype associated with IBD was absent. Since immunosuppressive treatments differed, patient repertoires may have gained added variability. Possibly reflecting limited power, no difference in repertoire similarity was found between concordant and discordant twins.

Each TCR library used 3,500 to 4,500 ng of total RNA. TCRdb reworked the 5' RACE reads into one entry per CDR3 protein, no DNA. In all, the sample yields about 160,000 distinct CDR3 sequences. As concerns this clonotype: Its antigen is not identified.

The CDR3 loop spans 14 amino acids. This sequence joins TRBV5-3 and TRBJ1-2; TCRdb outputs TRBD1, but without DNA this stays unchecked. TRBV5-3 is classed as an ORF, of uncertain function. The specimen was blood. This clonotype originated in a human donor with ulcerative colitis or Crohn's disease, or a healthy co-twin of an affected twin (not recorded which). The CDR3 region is CARSRTGTQEGYTF.